This T cell receptor (beta chain) is from a study of T cells in Graves' hyperthyroidism and ophthalmopathy. Study-level findings and limits: Most thyroid clonotypes with frequency above 0.001 were detected in blood. For ophthalmopathy, model prediction preceded onset by a median approximately 6 months.

The germline V gene has CDR1 SGHRS and CDR2 YFSETQ. V shed 5 bases and J shed 0 bases, with 18 bases lying between them. CDR3 size: 17 residues. In the case of this clonotype: Its antigen is undetermined.

Amplification of TCR beta CDR3 regions used RNA as the template. First-round RT-PCR targeting the TCR CDR3 was performed with the HTBI primer set. TCRdb analysed the multiplex PCR reads with MiXCR anew, one entry per CDR3 protein. The sample has roughly 300,000 distinct CDR3 sequences; around 23% are singletons. The hyperthyroidism patients had all been newly diagnosed, and their disease duration was under 2 months. Their ages ranged from 18 to 65 years. Isolation of PBMCs was performed on 8.5 to 10 ml fresh peripheral blood. The chain joins TRBV5-1 to TRBJ2-1; D is unresolved. The clonotype comes from a woman aged 45-60 years with Graves' hyperthyroidism. The sequencing sample was made of blood. The CDR3 loop reads CASRNDTGVISYNEQFF. CDR3 sequence (DNA): TGCGCCAGCAGGAACGACACGGGTGTCATCTCCTACAATGAGCAGTTCTTC.